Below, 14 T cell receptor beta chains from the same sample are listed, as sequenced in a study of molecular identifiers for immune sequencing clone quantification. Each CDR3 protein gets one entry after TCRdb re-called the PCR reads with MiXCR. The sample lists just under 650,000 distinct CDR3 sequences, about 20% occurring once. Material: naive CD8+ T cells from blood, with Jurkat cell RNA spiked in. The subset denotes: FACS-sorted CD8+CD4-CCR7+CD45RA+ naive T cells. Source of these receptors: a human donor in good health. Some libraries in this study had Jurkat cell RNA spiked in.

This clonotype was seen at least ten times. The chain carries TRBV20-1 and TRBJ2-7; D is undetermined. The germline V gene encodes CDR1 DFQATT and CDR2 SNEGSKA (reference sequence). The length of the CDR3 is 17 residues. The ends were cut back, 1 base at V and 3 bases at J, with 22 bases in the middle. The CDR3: CSARGEPPGSLSYEQYF. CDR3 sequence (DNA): TGCAGTGCTAGAGGGGAACCACCGGGTTCCCTAAGCTACGAGCAGTACTTC.

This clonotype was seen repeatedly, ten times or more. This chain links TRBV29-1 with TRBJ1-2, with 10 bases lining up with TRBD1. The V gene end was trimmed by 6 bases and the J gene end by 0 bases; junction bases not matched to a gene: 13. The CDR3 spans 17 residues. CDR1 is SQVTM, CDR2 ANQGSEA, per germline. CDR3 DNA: TGCAGCGTATCGGGACAGGGGATGCCCATTACTAACTATGGCTACACCTTC. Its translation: CSVSGQGMPITNYGYTF.

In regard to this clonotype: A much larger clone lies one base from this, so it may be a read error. CDR3 sequence: CSVTGTAGTDEQCF. The CDR3 DNA sequence: TGCAGCGTAACAGGGACAGCCGGTACGGACGAGCAGTGCTTC. This chain joins TRBV29-1 and TRBJ2-7; 7 bases map to TRBD1. Germline V gene lookup returns CDR1 SQVTM and CDR2 ANQGSEA. CDR3 size: 14 residues.

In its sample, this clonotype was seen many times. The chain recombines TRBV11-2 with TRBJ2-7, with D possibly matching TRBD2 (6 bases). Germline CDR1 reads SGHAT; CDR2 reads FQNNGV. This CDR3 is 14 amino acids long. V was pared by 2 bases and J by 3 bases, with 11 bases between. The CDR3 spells CASSLSAGHYEQYF. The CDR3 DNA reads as TGTGCCAGCAGCTTATCGGCGGGGCACTACGAGCAGTACTTC.

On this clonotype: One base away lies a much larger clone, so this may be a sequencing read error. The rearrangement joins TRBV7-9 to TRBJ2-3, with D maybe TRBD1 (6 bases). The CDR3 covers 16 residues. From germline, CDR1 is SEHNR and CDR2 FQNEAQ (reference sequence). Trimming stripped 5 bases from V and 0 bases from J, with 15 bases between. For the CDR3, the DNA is TGTGCCAGCAGCCTTCGGACAGACACTAGCACAGATACGCAGTATTTT. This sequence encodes CASSLRTDTSTDTQYF.

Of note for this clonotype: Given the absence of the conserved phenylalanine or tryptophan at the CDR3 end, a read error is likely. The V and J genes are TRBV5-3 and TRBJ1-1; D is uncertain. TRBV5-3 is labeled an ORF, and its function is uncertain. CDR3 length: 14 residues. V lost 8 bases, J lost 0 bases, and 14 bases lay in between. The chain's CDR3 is CASSLWLVNTEAFL. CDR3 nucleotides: TGTGCCAGCAGCCTCTGGCTTGTGAACACTGAAGCTTTCCTT.

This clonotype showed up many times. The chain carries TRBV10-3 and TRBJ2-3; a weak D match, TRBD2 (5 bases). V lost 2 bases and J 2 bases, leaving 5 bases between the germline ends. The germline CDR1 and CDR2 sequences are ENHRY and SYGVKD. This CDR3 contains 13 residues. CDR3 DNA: TGTGCCATCAGTGAGGACTACACAGATACGCAGTATTTT. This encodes CAISEDYTDTQYF.

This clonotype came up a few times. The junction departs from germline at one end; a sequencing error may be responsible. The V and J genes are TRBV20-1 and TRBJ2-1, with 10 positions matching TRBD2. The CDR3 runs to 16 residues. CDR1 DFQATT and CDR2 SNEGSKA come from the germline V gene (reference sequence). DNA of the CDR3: TGCAGTGCTAGTGTTCTAGCGGGAGTTAGGTACAATGGGCAGTTCTTC. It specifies CSASVLAGVRYNGQFF.

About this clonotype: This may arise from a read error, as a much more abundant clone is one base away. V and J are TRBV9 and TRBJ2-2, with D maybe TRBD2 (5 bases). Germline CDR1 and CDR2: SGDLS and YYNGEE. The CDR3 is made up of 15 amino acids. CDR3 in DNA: TGTGCCAGTAACCCCGAACCAGGAAGTTTCGGGAAGCTGTTTTTT. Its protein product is CASNPEPGSFGKLFF.

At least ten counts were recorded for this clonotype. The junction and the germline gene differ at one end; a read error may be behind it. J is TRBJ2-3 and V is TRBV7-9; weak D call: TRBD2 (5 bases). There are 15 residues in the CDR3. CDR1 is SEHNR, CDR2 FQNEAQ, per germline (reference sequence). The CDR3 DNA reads TGTGCCAGCAGCCTAGCCCTGCAGCGCACAGATACGCAGTATTTT. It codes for CASSLALQRTDTQYF.

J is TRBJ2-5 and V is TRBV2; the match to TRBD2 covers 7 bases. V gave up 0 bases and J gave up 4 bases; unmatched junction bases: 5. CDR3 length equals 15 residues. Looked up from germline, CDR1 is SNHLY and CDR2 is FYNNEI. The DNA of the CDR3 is TGTGCCAGCAGTGAAGCCCCAGCGGGGCGAGAGACCCAGTACTTC. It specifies CASSEAPAGRETQYF.

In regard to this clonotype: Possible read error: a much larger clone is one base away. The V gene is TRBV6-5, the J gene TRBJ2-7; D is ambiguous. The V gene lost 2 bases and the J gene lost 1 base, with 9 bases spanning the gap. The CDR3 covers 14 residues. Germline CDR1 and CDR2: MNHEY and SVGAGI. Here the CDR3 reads CASSYRQPSYEQYF. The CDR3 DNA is TGTGCCAGCAGTTACCGCCAGCCTTCCTACGAGCAGTACTTC.

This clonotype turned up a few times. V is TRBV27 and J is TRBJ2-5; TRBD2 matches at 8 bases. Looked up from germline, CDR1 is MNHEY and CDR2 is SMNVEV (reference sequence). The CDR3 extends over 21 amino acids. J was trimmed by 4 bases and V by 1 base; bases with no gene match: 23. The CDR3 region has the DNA TGTGCCAGCAGTTTATGCCGCGGCCCACCACCGACTAGCGTTGTTGGAGAGACCCAGTACTTC. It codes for CASSLCRGPPPTSVVGETQYF.

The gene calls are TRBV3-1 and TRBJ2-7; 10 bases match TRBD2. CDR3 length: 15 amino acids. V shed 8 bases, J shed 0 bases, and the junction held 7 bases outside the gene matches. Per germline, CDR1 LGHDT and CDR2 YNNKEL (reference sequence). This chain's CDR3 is CASAASGGISYEQYF. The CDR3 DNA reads TGTGCCAGCGCCGCTAGCGGGGGAATCTCCTACGAGCAGTACTTC.